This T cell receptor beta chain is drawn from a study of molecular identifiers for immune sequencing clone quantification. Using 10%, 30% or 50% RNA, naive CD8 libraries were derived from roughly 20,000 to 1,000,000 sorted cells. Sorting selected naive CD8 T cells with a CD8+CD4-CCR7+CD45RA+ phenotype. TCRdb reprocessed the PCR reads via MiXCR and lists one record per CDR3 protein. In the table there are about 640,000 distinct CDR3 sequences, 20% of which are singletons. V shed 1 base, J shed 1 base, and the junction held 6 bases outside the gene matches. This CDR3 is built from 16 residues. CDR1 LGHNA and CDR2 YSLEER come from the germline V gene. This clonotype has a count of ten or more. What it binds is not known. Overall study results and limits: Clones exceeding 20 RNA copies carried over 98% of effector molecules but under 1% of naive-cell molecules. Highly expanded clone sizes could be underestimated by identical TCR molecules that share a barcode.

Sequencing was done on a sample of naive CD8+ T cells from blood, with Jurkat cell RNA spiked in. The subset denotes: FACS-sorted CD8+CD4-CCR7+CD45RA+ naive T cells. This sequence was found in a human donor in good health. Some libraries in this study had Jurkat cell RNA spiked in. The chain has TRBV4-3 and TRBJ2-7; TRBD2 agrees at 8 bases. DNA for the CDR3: TGCGCCAGCAGCCAAGCGGCGGGGACTAGTTCCTACGAGCAGTACTTC. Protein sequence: CASSQAAGTSSYEQYF.